A single sample gave rise to the 16 T cell receptor beta chains below, sequenced in a study of blood T cell repertoires in COVID-19. The data were produced by immunoSEQ multiplex PCR, yet TCRdb's version contains in-frame clones alone and is incomplete. The table records tens of thousands of clones, 85% to 90% of them present only once. Sequenced: peripheral blood. The origin of the receptors is a woman of 80 years or more in a cohort sampled during active or convalescent COVID-19.

The chain joins TRBV28 to TRBJ2-7; TRBD1 matches at 7 bases. CDR3 size: 15 residues. With 5 bases clipped from V and 2 bases from J, the junction kept 9 bases outside the gene matches. Germline CDR1 is MDHEN and CDR2 is SYDVKM. The chain's CDR3 is CASSLTGQLTYEQYF. CDR3 DNA: TGTGCCAGCAGTCTCACGGGACAGCTTACCTACGAGCAGTACTTC. The full variable domain, rest sourced from reference TRBV28 and TRBJ2-7, is DVKVTQSSRYLVKRTGEKVFLECVQDMDHENMFWYRQDPGLGLRLIYFSYDVKMKEKGDIPEGYSVSREKKERFSLILESASTNQTSMYLCASSLTGQLTYEQYFGPGTRLTVT.

This sequence joins TRBV3-1 (or the pseudogene TRBV3-2) and TRBJ2-1; TRBD2 might be the D (6 bases). Germline V gene sequence: CDR1 LGHDT, CDR2 YNNKEL (reference sequence). This CDR3 is built from 16 residues. V lost 2 bases and J 0 bases, leaving 11 bases between the germline ends. CDR3 amino acids: CASSQSGGSSYNEQFF. For the CDR3, the DNA is TGTGCCAGCAGCCAATCTGGGGGGAGCTCCTACAATGAGCAGTTCTTC.

This chain connects TRBV24-1 to TRBJ2-5; 8 nucleotides align to TRBD1. Losses at the gene ends were 3 bases for V and 0 bases for J; bases not matched to a gene: 8. There are 17 residues in the CDR3. Looked up from germline, CDR1 is KGHDR and CDR2 is SFDVKD. The CDR3 sequence: CATSDTGQGAYQETQYF. Here the CDR3 DNA reads TGTGCCACCAGTGATACTGGACAGGGTGCGTACCAAGAGACCCAGTACTTC.

The genes are TRBV10-2 and TRBJ1-6; a possible D gene is TRBD1 (6 bases). Germline V CDR1 and CDR2: WSHSY, SAAADI. The germline V and J ends were trimmed by 6 bases and 0 bases, with 12 bases remaining between them. This CDR3 has 16 amino acids. The DNA of the CDR3 is TGCGCCAGCAGGGACAGCTTAAGCTCCTATAATTCACCCCTCCACTTT. Encoded protein: CASRDSLSSYNSPLHF.

The chain is built from TRBV11-3 and TRBJ2-2; D perhaps matches TRBD2 (6 bases). There are 14 residues in the CDR3. Germline V CDR1 and CDR2: SGHNT, YENEEA. V gave up 4 bases and J gave up 6 bases, with 12 bases separating them. CDR3 nucleotides: TGTGCCAGCAGCTCGCACCGGGGGTCCGGGGAGCTGTTTTTT. It is translated as CASSSHRGSGELFF.

This clone has just a few counts. The genes are TRBV5-4 and TRBJ1-2; TRBD1 aligns across 10 bases. The CDR3 totals 16 residues. The V segment lost 4 bases and the J segment 6 bases; nucleotides outside the gene matches: 12. Germline-derived CDR1 and CDR2 are SGHNT and YYREEE (reference sequence). CDR3 nucleotide sequence: TGTGCCAGCAGCCCAGCCTGGGGACAGGGGATGGATGGCTACACCTTC. Encoded protein: CASSPAWGQGMDGYTF.

The rearrangement links TRBV19 to TRBJ1-2; 7 bases agree with TRBD1. The CDR3 is 15 residues long. The V gene's germline CDR1 is LNHDA and CDR2 SQIVND (reference sequence). V lost 0 bases, J lost 4 bases, and 5 bases stayed unmatched. The DNA of the CDR3 is TGTGCCAGTAGTATAGATGCACAGGGGAGCTATGGCTACACCTTC. This encodes CASSIDAQGSYGYTF.

The chain carries TRBV10-1 and TRBJ1-3; D not resolved. Germline CDR1 WNHNN, CDR2 SYGVQD (reference sequence). This CDR3 spans 14 amino acids. The V end lost 3 bases, the J end lost 0 bases, and 6 bases lay between the germline ends. DNA for the CDR3: TGCGCCAGCAGTGACCGCAGCTCTGGAAACACCATATATTTT. This encodes CASSDRSSGNTIYF.

This sequence joins TRBV12-3 or TRBV12-4 and TRBJ1-2; no clear D. The CDR3 consists of 13 residues. The V and J ends lost 2 bases and 10 bases respectively, with 14 bases between them. The CDR3 region has the DNA TGTGCCAGCAGTTTACCCGGACTTTTTGCCTACACCTTC. It is translated as CASSLPGLFAYTF.

CDR3 sequence: CASSLIATSGSGNEQFF. In DNA, the CDR3 is TGTGCCAGCAGCCTAATCGCGACTAGCGGGAGCGGTAATGAGCAGTTCTTC. J is TRBJ2-1 and V is TRBV7-3; 12 bases are shared with TRBD2. The CDR3 is 17 amino acids. V shed 5 bases and J 7 bases; nucleotides not matched to a gene: 12. The V gene's germline CDR1 is SGHTA and CDR2 FQGTGA. The full variable domain, in which reference TRBV7-3 and TRBJ2-1 provide the parts outside the CDR3, is GAGVSQTPSNKVTEKGKYVELRCDPISGHTALYWYRQSLGQGPEFLIYFQGTGAADDSGLPNDRFFAVRPEGSVSTLKIQRTERGDSAVYLCASSLIATSGSGNEQFFGPGTRLTVL.

The chain carries TRBV6-1 and TRBJ2-7; 9 nucleotides line up with TRBD2. The CDR3 runs to 14 residues. V lost 3 bases and J lost 4; bases outside the gene matches: 4. Germline V lookup: CDR1 MNHNS, CDR2 SASEGT. The CDR3 DNA sequence: TGTGCCAGCAGTGATCGAGCGGGAGGTTACGAGCAGTACGTC. This encodes CASSDRAGGYEQYV.

This clone was counted once. The V call is TRBV5-1, the J call TRBJ2-1; perhaps TRBD2 as D (6 bases). The V end was cut by 1 base, the J end by 2 bases, with 10 bases between. Germline V gene sequence: CDR1 SGHRS, CDR2 YFSETQ. The CDR3 is made up of 15 amino acids. The CDR3 DNA reads as TGCGCCAGCAGCTTGCTGCGGGGCGCCTACAATGAGCAGTTCTTC. Its protein product is CASSLLRGAYNEQFF.

The chain links TRBV5-1 to TRBJ2-3; 8 positions agree with TRBD2. The length of the CDR3 is 16 residues. J gave up 0 bases and V 2 bases, and 5 bases lay outside the gene matches. From germline, CDR1 is SGHRS and CDR2 YFSETQ. Here the CDR3 reads CASSFGTRGSTDTQYF. CDR3 nucleotides: TGCGCCAGCAGCTTCGGGACTAGGGGGAGCACAGATACGCAGTATTTT.

The genes are TRBV23-1 and TRBJ2-4, with 8 nucleotides matching TRBD2. TRBV23-1 is sorted into the ORF group, with uncertain function. The CDR3 has 17 amino acids. The V segment lost 6 bases and the J segment 2 bases; nucleotides outside the gene matches: 12. CDR3: CASSWAICGRTKNIQYF. The CDR3 coding sequence is TGCGCCAGCAGCTGGGCCATCTGCGGGAGGACCAAAAACATTCAGTACTTC.

This clone came up once. The V call is TRBV19, the J call TRBJ1-2; no firm D call. Germline V gene sequence: CDR1 LNHDA, CDR2 SQIVND (reference sequence). Trimming pared 5 bases from V and 2 bases from J, leaving 12 bases between. This CDR3 has 14 residues. CDR3 sequence reads: CASSAGSSNYGYTF. CDR3 coding DNA: TGTGCCAGTAGTGCGGGCTCCTCAAACTATGGCTACACCTTC.

The chain has TRBV3-1 (or the pseudogene TRBV3-2) and TRBJ1-2, with 9 positions matching TRBD1. The length of the CDR3 is 19 residues. CDR1 LGHDT and CDR2 YNNKEL come from the germline V gene (reference sequence). The J segment lost 5 bases and the V segment lost 1 base, leaving 17 bases of the junction unmatched. The CDR3 protein is CASSQGVSRTGESKYGYTF. CDR3 in DNA: TGTGCCAGCAGCCAAGGAGTCAGTCGGACAGGGGAATCAAAATATGGCTACACCTTC.